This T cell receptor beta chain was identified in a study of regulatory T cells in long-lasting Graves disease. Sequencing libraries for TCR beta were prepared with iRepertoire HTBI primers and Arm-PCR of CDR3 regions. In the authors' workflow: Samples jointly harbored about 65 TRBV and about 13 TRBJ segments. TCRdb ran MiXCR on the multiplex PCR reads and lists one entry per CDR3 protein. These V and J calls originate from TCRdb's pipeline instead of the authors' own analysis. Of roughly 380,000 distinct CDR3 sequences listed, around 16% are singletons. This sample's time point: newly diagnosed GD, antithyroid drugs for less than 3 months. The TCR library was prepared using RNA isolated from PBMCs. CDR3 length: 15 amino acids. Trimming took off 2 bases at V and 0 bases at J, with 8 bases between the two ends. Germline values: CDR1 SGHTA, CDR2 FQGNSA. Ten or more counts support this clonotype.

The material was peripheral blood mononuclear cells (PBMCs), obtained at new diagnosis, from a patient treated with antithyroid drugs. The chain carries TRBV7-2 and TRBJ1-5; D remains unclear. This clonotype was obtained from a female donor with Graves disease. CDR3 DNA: TGTGCCAGCAGCTTAACTGGGCTTAGCAATCAGCCCCAGCATTTT. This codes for CASSLTGLSNQPQHF. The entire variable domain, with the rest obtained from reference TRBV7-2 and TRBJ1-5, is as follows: GAGVSQSPSNKVTEKGKDVELRCDPISGHTALYWYRQSLGQGLEFLIYFQGNSAPDKSGLPSDRFSAERTGGSVSTLTIQRTQQEDSAVYLCASSLTGLSNQPQHFGDGTRLSIL.